Reported below is one T cell receptor beta chain. Sequencing was performed with immunoSEQ multiplex PCR; in TCRdb, only in-frame clones are kept and a portion is missing. The table shows more than 60,000 clones, with 82% occurring only once. This entry comes from a study of blood T cell repertoires in COVID-19. This receptor was taken from a woman older than 75 with acute or convalescent COVID-19. Specimen: peripheral blood.

This chain's CDR3 is CASSQLAGEEEFF. The CDR3 DNA follows: TGTGCCAGCTCACAGTTAGCGGGAGAGGAGGAGTTCTTC. The chain joins TRBV18 to TRBJ2-1; TRBD2 aligns across 9 bases. The CDR3 extends over 13 amino acids. Germline CDR1 is KGHSH and CDR2 is LQKENI. V lost 4 bases to trimming and J lost 14 bases; unmatched junction nucleotides: 9.